The present T cell receptor beta chain was sequenced within a study of shared clonotypes between healthy human individuals (dated by TCRdb to 2020 to 2022). Concerning the study at large: Two women and a few men aged 18 to 49 years were included in the cohort. Between about 0.8 and 8.9 billion PBMCs per donor were obtained by leukapheresis. The study deeply sequenced blood TCR repertoires of five healthy adults to estimate repertoire size and the extent of clonotype sharing between individuals. Libraries were prepared and TCR repertoires were sequenced by different laboratories using diverse techniques, in order to increase sequencing depth and limit assay-specific biases.

V is cut by 2 bases and J by 0 bases, and the space between the germline ends is 1 base. The germline V gene gives CDR1 as SGHRS and CDR2 as YFSETQ. The CDR3 holds 12 amino acids from the cysteine to the phenylalanine. Only CDR3 DNA remains: 36 bases, in frame from the first base. On the study overall, not on this receptor specifically: Only blood was sampled, and tissue TCR repertoires likely differ from those in blood. Because the study included a small number of donors, the genetic and exposure-history diversity represented was limited. Pairwise subsampling indicated that sequencing depth was expected to affect the degree of clonotype sharing among donors.

Using the deep immunoSEQ assay, TCR CDR3 regions were amplified from genomic DNA by multiplex PCR. For each cell subset, the extracted genomic DNA was distributed evenly across all wells of several immunoSEQ 96-well plates, and each plate served as one replicate. For unsorted PBMC, each replicate PCR was loaded with roughly 330 ng genomic DNA, equivalent to tens of thousands of T cell genomes. Ten immunoSEQ deep assay plates were used to sequence the unsorted PBMC genomic DNA. The purified libraries were quantified using a Qubit 3.0 fluorometer, sized with a Bioanalyzer 2100, and then quantified again using the KAPA Library Quantification kit. Every immunoSEQ 96-well plate was sequenced on a dedicated single-read 150-cycle Illumina NextSeq 550 flow cell. The authors' analysis ran thus. Because the immunoSEQ output held only junctional sequences and lacked quality scores, the filtering could not match the filtering applied to full-length reads. Sequences were annotated with PyIR, a Python wrapper for IgBLAST v1.9, and V/J genes and CDR3 were assigned using IMGT germline references. Reads were filtered out if the reads had weak V/J assignments (E-value above 1e-6), no CDR3, stop codons, out-of-frame junctions, or ambiguous translated residues. V3J clonotypes were defined by identical inferred V gene, J gene, and CDR3 amino acid sequence. The percentage overlap between two repertoires was calculated by dividing the number of shared unique clonotypes by the size of the smaller repertoire. Repertoire richness was assessed with RTK rarefaction, the Chao1 estimator, and Recon v2.1 estimates of unobserved clonotypes. Entries here come from immuneACCESS through TCRdb and include only in-frame sequences with V and J called. Some clones fail to appear in such tables; in the studies checked, an unresolved V gene covers under half of the shortfall, and the cause of the remainder is unknown. That table gives V, J and clone size, and the DNA gave D and trimming. For this sample there are approximately 500,000 clones; almost 80% appear just once. Around an eighth of the sample rests with the top ten.

About this clone itself: It lacks a known antigen. Base qualities were left out, and no much larger clone turns up one base away.

Donors were healthy HIV-negative adults with no recently reported acute infections or vaccinations. All donors were Caucasian adults living in Nashville, Tennessee, USA. For unsorted samples, roughly 91 million PBMCs were counted, and genomic DNA was extracted using the QIAamp DNA Blood Mini kit. After blood collection by leukapheresis, PBMCs were isolated using Ficoll-Histopaque density gradient centrifugation and then cryopreserved in the vapor phase of liquid nitrogen. This chain joins TRBV5-1 to TRBJ2-3; no D gene is confidently identified. The TCR originated in a woman in her 40s in good health. Some clones in this sample may be carry-over from other donors' samples. The sample taken for sequencing was PBMCs. The DNA sequence is given as TGCGCCAGCAGCTTTAGCACAGATACGCAGTATTTT. Its translation is CASSFSTDTQYF.